This entry describes one TCR beta chain. Its antigen is still unknown. The entry originates in a study of CD8 T cells in ankylosing spondylitis. Regarding the study as a whole: What appeared characteristic of ankylosing spondylitis blood was a TCR beta motif of seven to nine highly homologous variants.

TCRdb ran MiXCR on the 5' RACE reads and lists one entry per CDR3 protein. This table has around 91,000 distinct CDR3 sequences, roughly 10% appearing once. Trimming removed 5 bases at V and 9 bases at J, with 11 bases between. Per germline, CDR1 LNHNV and CDR2 YYDKDF (reference sequence). This CDR3 spans 12 amino acids. This TCR derives from a male donor with ankylosing spondylitis. Sequences were obtained from blood, either unsorted or a sorted T cell fraction (not recorded which). The genes are TRBV15 and TRBJ2-1; possibly TRBD1 for D (5 bases). Here the CDR3 DNA reads TGTGCCACCAGCGGGGCCCCGATTGAGCAGTTCTTC. Protein: CATSGAPIEQFF.